The 18 T cell receptor beta chains presented below share a single source sample, sequenced in a study of blood T cells in healthy people across ages. A second roughly 6 to 11 cycle PCR used barcoded and J-beta primers. TCRdb re-called the 5' RACE reads with MiXCR, one entry per CDR3 protein. The table has about 1.6 million distinct CDR3 sequences, about 31% seen once. The sequenced sample consisted of blood. These receptor sequences come from a woman aged 30 to 39 in good health.

The genes are TRBV7-7 and TRBJ2-5; no firm D call. The germline V gene encodes CDR1 SSHAT and CDR2 FNYEAQ (reference sequence). The V end lost 3 bases, the J end lost 1 base, and 6 bases lay between the germline ends. This CDR3 has 13 amino acids. CDR3 in amino acids: CASSFKPQETQYF. The CDR3 DNA follows: TGTGCCAGCAGCTTTAAGCCCCAAGAGACCCAGTACTTC.

The chain has TRBV6-5 and TRBJ2-5; 10 bases agree with TRBD2. CDR1 is MNHEY, CDR2 SVGAGI, per germline. V lost 6 bases, J lost 5 bases, and 6 bases stayed unmatched. This CDR3 is built from 14 residues. CDR3 amino acids: CASSRLGLAETQYF. CDR3 DNA sequence: TGTGCCAGCAGCCGACTGGGACTAGCGGAGACCCAGTACTTC.

V usage is TRBV21-1 and J usage is TRBJ1-2; no DNA check was done on the table's D call, TRBD1. TRBV21-1 is a documented pseudogene. The CDR3 is 17 amino acids. The CDR3, as DNA: TGTGCCAGCAGCAAAAGGCTCCCAGGGACAGTCAACTATGGCTACACCTTC. Protein: CASSKRLPGTVNYGYTF.

This clonotype has more than one count but fewer than ten. The chain uses TRBV20-1 and TRBJ2-3, with D hard to call. CDR1 is DFQATT, CDR2 SNEGSKA, per germline (reference sequence). The CDR3 consists of 13 residues. V was trimmed by 2 bases and J by 0 bases, leaving 6 bases between them. The CDR3 DNA reads TGCAGTGCTAGAAAGGACAGCACAGATACGCAGTATTTT. Its protein product is CSARKDSTDTQYF.

Remarks on this clonotype: The germline gene is not matched at one end of the junction; a read error may be the cause. This chain uses TRBV20-1 with TRBJ1-2; no reliable D call. There are 13 residues in the CDR3. Per the germline V gene, CDR1 is DFQATT and CDR2 is SNEGSKA (reference sequence). CDR3 in amino acids: CSADRDAWKGCTF. In nucleotides, the CDR3 is TGCAGTGCTGATCGTGACGCCTGGAAGGGCTGCACCTTC.

J is TRBJ1-5 and V is TRBV20-1; possibly TRBD1 for D (5 bases). The germline V gene encodes CDR1 DFQATT and CDR2 SNEGSKA (reference sequence). Trimming removed 0 bases from V and 4 bases from J, with 7 bases in between. There are 13 residues in the CDR3. The CDR3 region has the DNA TGCAGTGCTAGAGATAGACAGAATCAGCCCCAGCATTTT. Its protein product is CSARDRQNQPQHF.

This clonotype was counted once. This sequence joins TRBV10-3 and TRBJ2-7; D remains unclear. Trimming removed 0 bases from V and 4 bases from J, with 13 bases in between. This CDR3 has 15 amino acids. Germline V gives CDR1 ENHRY, CDR2 SYGVKD. The CDR3 is CAISESGVNRYEQYF. CDR3 sequence (DNA): TGTGCCATCAGTGAGTCTGGTGTGAACCGGTACGAGCAGTACTTC.

This clonotype has only a few counts. The CDR3 DNA follows: TGTGCCAGCAGCATAGAGGGGGGGAGCAATCAGCCCCAGCATTTT. This sequence encodes CASSIEGGSNQPQHF. The chain has TRBV7-8 and TRBJ1-5, with a weak D call TRBD1 (6 bases). The length of the CDR3 is 15 residues. Looked up from germline, CDR1 is SGHVS and CDR2 is FQNEAQ. Trimming stripped 5 bases from V and 1 base from J, with 12 bases between. Using reference TRBV7-8 and TRBJ1-5 for the parts outside the CDR3, the full variable domain is GAGVSQSPRYKVAKRGQDVALRCDPISGHVSLFWYQQALGQGPEFLTYFQNEAQLDKSGLPSDRFFAERPEGSVSTLKIQRTQQEDSAVYLCASSIEGGSNQPQHFGDGTRLSIL.

This clonotype appeared a single time. V and J are TRBV7-8 and TRBJ1-2, with TRBD1 as a possible D gene (6 bases). Looked up from germline, CDR1 is SGHVS and CDR2 is FQNEAQ. The CDR3 has 15 residues. V shed 2 bases and J shed 3 bases, with 13 bases lying between them. The CDR3 DNA sequence: TGTGCCAGCAGCTTAAATGGGGGCGAAGACTATGGCTACACCTTC. Residues: CASSLNGGEDYGYTF.

The V gene is TRBV6-2 or TRBV6-3, the J gene TRBJ1-1; D is possibly TRBD1 (5 bases). CDR1 is MNHEY, CDR2 SVGEGT, per germline. The CDR3 length is 15 residues. The V end lost 0 bases, the J end lost 1 base, and 9 bases lay between the germline ends. This chain's CDR3 is CASSYSGASNTEAFF. CDR3 coding DNA: TGTGCCAGCAGTTACTCCGGGGCCTCGAACACTGAAGCTTTCTTT.

This clonotype was observed a few times. The chain has TRBV29-1 and TRBJ1-2, with D maybe TRBD1 (6 bases). CDR3 length equals 13 residues. Germline lookup yields CDR1 SQVTM and CDR2 ANQGSEA. Trimming left V 6 bases short and J 4 bases short, with 15 bases between. The CDR3 sequence is CSVATGKPYGYTF. Written as DNA, the CDR3 is TGCAGCGTGGCTACAGGGAAACCCTATGGCTACACCTTC.

V and J are TRBV20-1 and TRBJ2-5; 12 bases fit TRBD2. The J segment lost 5 bases and the V segment lost 6 bases, leaving 7 bases of the junction unmatched. Germline CDR1 and CDR2: DFQATT and SNEGSKA (reference sequence). CDR3 length: 14 amino acids. The CDR3 is CSAPGLAGWETQYF. DNA for the CDR3: TGCAGTGCCCCGGGACTAGCGGGCTGGGAGACCCAGTACTTC.

This clonotype was counted ten times or more. The CDR3 spells CSARYNEQFF. DNA for the CDR3: TGCAGTGCCCGTTACAATGAGCAGTTCTTC. This chain joins TRBV20-1 and TRBJ2-1; D not resolved. Germline-derived CDR1 and CDR2 are DFQATT and SNEGSKA (reference sequence). Trimming left V 6 bases short and J 4 bases short, with 4 bases between. The CDR3 has 10 residues.

This clonotype was seen a handful of times. The CDR3 bases are TGTGCCAGCAGTCCCTCGACAGGGGAAAAAGGAGAGACCCAGTACTTC. Translated, it gives CASSPSTGEKGETQYF. The chain is built from TRBV27 and TRBJ2-5; 8 bases line up with TRBD1. With V trimmed by 5 bases and J by 4 bases, 12 bases remained unmatched. Germline V gene sequence: CDR1 MNHEY, CDR2 SMNVEV (reference sequence). The CDR3 is 16 amino acids.

V is TRBV27 and J is TRBJ1-1; D remains ambiguous. V was pared by 6 bases and J by 3 bases, with 8 bases between. The CDR3 runs 12 residues. The germline CDR1 and CDR2 sequences are MNHEY and SMNVEV (reference sequence). CDR3: CASRGFYTEAFF. Written as DNA, the CDR3 is TGTGCCAGCAGGGGTTTCTACACTGAAGCTTTCTTT.

V and J are TRBV4-1 and TRBJ2-1; tentatively, D is TRBD1 (5 bases). The V gene's germline CDR1 is MGHRA and CDR2 YSYEKL. V lost 2 bases and J lost 9, with 14 bases in between. This CDR3 comprises 14 residues. The CDR3 loop reads CASSQYTRGGEQFF. CDR3 DNA: TGCGCCAGCAGCCAATATACAAGGGGTGGTGAGCAGTTCTTC.

The chain uses TRBV4-2 and TRBJ2-4, with 8 bases that match TRBD2. With 0 bases clipped from V and 1 base from J, the junction kept 5 bases outside the gene matches. The germline CDR1 and CDR2 sequences are LGHNA and YNFKEQ. The CDR3 runs to 17 residues. CDR3 in DNA: TGTGCCAGCAGCCAAGAACCGGGGGGGGCCGCCAAAAACATTCAGTACTTC. It encodes CASSQEPGGAAKNIQYF.

CDR3 in DNA: TGCAGTGCTAGAGTGCCCCCGGAAAGCTCCTACAATGAGCAGTTCTTC. It codes for CSARVPPESSYNEQFF. The chain links TRBV20-1 to TRBJ2-1; D call uncertain. In germline, CDR1 is DFQATT, CDR2 SNEGSKA (reference sequence). The CDR3 is 16 residues long. V lost 1 base to trimming and J lost 0 bases, with 13 bases between them.